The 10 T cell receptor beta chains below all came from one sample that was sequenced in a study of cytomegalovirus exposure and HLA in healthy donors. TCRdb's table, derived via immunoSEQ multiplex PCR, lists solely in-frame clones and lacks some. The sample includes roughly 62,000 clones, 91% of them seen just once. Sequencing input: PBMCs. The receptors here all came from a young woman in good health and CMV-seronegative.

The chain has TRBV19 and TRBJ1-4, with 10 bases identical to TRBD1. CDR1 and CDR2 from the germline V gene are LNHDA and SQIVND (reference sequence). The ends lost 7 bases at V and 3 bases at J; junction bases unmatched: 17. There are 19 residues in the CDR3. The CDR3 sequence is CASTVTRQGAFSANEKLFF. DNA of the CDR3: TGTGCCAGTACCGTCACGAGACAGGGGGCCTTCTCTGCTAATGAAAAACTGTTTTTT.

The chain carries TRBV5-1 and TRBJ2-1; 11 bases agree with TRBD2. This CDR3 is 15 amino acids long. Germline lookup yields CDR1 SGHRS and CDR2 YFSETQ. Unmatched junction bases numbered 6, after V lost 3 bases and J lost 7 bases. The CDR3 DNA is TGCGCCAGCAGCTCCGGGACTAGCGGAGTAAATGAGCAGTTCTTC. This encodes CASSSGTSGVNEQFF.

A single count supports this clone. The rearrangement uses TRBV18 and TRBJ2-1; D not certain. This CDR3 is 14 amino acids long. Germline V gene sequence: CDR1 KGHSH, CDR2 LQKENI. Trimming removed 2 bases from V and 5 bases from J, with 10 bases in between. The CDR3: CASSPTNMDNEQFF. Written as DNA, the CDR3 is TGTGCCAGCTCACCAACTAATATGGACAATGAGCAGTTCTTC. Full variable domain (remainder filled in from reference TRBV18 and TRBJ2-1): NAGVMQNPRHLVRRRGQEARLRCSPMKGHSHVYWYRQLPEEGLKFMVYLQKENIIDESGMPKERFSAEFPKEGPSILRIQQVVRGDSAAYFCASSPTNMDNEQFFGPGTRLTVL.

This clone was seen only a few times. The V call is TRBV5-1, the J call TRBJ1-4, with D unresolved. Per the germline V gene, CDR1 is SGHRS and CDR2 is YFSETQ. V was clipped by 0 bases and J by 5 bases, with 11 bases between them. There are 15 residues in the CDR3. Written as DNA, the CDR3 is TGCGCCAGCAGCTTGGATGGAGCAAACAATGAAAAACTGTTTTTT. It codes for CASSLDGANNEKLFF.

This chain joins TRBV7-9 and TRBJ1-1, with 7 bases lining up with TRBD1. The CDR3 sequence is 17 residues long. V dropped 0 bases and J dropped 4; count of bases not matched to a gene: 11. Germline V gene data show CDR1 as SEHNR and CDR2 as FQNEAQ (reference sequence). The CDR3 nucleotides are TGTGCCAGCAGCTTAGCGCGGGTAGGGGGCGGTGGCACTGAAGCTTTCTTT. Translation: CASSLARVGGGGTEAFF.

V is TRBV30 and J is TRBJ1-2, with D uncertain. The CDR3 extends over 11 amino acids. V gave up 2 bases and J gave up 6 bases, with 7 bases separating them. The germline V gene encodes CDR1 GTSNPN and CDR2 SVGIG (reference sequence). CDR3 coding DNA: TGTGCCTGGAGTATCTCTAATGGCTACACCTTC. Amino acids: CAWSISNGYTF.

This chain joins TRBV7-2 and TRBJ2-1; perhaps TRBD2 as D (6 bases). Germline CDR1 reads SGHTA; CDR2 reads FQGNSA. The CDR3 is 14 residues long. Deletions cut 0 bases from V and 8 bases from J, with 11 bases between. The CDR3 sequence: CASSLALGRDEQFF. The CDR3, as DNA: TGTGCCAGCAGCTTAGCTCTCGGGAGAGATGAGCAGTTCTTC.

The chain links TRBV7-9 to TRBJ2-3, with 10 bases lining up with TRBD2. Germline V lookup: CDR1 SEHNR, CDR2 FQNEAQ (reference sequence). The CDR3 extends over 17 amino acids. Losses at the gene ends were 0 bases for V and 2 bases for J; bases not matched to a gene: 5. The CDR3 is CASSLAITSGNTDTQYF. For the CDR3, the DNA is TGTGCCAGCAGCTTAGCGATCACTAGCGGGAACACAGATACGCAGTATTTT. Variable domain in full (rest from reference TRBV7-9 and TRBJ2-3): DTGVSQNPRHKITKRGQNVTFRCDPISEHNRLYWYRQTLGQGPEFLTYFQNEAQLEKSRLLSDRFSAERPKGSFSTLEIQRTEQGDSAMYLCASSLAITSGNTDTQYFGPGTRLTVL.

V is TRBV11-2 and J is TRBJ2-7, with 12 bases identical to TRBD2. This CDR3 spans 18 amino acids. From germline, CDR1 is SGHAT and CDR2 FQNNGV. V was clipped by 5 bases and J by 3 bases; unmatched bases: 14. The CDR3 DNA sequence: TGTGCCAGCAGCGTCCGACTAGCGGGAGCGGATATCGACTACGAGCAGTACTTC. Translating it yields CASSVRLAGADIDYEQYF.

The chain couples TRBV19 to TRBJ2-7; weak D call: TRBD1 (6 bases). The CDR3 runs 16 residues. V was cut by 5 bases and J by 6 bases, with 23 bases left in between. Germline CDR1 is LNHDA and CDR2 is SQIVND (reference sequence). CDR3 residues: CASSPTPPGQISEQYF. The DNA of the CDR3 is TGTGCCAGTAGTCCAACTCCCCCCGGACAGATCTCCGAGCAGTACTTC. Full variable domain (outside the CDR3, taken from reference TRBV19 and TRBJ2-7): DGGITQSPKYLFRKEGQNVTLSCEQNLNHDAMYWYRQDPGQGLRLIYYSQIVNDFQKGDIAEGYSVSREKKESFPLTVTSAQKNPTAFYLCASSPTPPGQISEQYFGPGTRLTVT.